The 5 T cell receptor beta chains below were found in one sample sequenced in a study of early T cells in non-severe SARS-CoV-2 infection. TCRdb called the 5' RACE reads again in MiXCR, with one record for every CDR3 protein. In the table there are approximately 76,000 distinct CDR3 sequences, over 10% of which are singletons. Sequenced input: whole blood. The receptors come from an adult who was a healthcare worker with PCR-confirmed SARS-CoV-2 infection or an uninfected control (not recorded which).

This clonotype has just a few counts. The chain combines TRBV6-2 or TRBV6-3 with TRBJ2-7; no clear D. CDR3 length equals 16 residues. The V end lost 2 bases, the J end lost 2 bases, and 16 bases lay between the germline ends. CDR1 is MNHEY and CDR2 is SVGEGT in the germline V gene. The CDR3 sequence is CASSYALFFMAYEQYF. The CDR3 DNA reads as TGTGCCAGCAGTTACGCGCTGTTCTTCATGGCCTACGAGCAGTACTTC.

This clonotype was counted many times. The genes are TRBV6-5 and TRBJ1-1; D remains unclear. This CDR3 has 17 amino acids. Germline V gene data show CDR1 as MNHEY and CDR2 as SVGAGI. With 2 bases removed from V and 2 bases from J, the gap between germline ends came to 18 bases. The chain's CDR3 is CASSYQAEGWGNTEAFF. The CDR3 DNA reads TGTGCCAGCAGTTACCAGGCCGAAGGGTGGGGAAACACTGAAGCTTTCTTT.

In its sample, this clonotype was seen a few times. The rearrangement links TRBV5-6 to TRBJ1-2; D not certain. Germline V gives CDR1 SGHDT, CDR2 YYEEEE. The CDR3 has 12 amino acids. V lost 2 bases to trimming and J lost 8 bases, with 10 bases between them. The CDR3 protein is CASSLSGGGYTF. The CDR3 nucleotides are TGTGCCAGCAGCTTAAGTGGAGGGGGCTACACCTTC.

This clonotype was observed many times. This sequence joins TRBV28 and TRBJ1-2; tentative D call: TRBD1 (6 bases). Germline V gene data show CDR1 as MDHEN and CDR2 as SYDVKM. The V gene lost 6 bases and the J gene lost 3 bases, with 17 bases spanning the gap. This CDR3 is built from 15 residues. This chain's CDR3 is CASSLGGAHYYGYTF. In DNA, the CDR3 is TGTGCCAGCAGCTTGGGGGGGGCTCATTACTATGGCTACACCTTC.

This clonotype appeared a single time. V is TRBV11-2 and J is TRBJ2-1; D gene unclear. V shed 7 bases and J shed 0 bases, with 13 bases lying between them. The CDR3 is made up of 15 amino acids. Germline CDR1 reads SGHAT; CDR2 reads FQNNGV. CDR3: CASTYTIVSYNEQFF. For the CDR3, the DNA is TGTGCCAGCACCTATACAATCGTCTCCTACAATGAGCAGTTCTTC.